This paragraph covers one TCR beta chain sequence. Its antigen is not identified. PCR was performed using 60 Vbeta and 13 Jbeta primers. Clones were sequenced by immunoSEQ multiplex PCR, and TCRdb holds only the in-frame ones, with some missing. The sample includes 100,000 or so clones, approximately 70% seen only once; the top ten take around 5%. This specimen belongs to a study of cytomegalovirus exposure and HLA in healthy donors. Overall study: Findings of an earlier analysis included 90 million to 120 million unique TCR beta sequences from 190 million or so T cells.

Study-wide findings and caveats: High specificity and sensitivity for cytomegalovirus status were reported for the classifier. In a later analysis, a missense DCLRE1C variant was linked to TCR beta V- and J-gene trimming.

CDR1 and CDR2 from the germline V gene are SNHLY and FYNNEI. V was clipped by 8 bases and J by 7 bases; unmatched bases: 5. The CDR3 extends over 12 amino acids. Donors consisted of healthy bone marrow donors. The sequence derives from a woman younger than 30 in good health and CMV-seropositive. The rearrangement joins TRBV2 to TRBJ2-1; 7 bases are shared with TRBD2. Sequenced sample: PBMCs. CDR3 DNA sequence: TGTGCCAGCCTACCCGGGGGGAATGAGCAGTTCTTC. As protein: CASLPGGNEQFF. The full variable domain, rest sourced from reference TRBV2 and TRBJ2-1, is EPEVTQTPSHQVTQMGQEVILRCVPISNHLYFYWYRQILGQKVEFLVSFYNNEISEKSEIFDDQFSVERPDGSNFTLKIRSTKLEDSAMYFCASLPGGNEQFFGPGTRLTVL.